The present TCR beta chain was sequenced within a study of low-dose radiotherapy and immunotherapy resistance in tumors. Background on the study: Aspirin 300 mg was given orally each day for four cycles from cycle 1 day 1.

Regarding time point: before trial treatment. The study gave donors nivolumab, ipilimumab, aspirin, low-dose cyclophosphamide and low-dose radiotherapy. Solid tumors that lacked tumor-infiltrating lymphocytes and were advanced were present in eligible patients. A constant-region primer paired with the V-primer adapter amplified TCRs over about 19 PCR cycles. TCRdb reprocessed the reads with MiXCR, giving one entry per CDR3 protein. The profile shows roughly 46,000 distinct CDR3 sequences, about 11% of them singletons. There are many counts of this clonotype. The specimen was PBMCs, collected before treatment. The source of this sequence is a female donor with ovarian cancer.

CDR3 nucleotide sequence: TGTGCCAGCAGGGCGACAGGTCAAGAGACCCAGTACTTC. It encodes CASRATGQETQYF. V is TRBV2 and J is TRBJ2-5; D is possibly TRBD1 (6 bases). Trimming removed 6 bases from V and 2 bases from J, with 10 bases in between. Germline-derived CDR1 and CDR2 are SNHLY and FYNNEI. This CDR3 contains 13 residues.